What follows describes a single T cell receptor beta chain. No antigen is known for it. The data belong to a study of vaccination and CD4 T cells after COVID-19. Overall study results and limits: The authors identified 304 of 307 vaccine-specific clones in convalescent patients as spike mono-reactive.

Stated treatment: approximately 9-day PBMC culture with coronavirus spike peptide pools or control peptides (ViraFEST assay). Cultured CD4+ T cell DNA was sequenced using the Oncomine TCR Beta short-read assay. A single record per CDR3 protein comes from TCRdb applying MiXCR to the PCR reads. The sample lists some 20,000 distinct CDR3 sequences, about 40% occurring once. Germline V gives CDR1 SGHTA, CDR2 FQGNSA. The CDR3 loop spans 18 amino acids. After removal of 5 bases from V and 5 bases from J, the junction contained 11 bases not matched to a gene. This clonotype originated in a human donor who had recovered from COVID-19. The sample consisted of CD4+ T cells from blood, cultured in vitro, taken before SARS-CoV-2 vaccination. The chain is built from TRBV7-2 and TRBJ2-5; 16 bases line up with TRBD2. CDR3 amino acids: CASSPHGTSGGAGETQYF. CDR3 DNA sequence: TGTGCCAGCAGCCCACACGGGACTAGCGGGGGGGCAGGGGAGACCCAGTACTTC.